This paragraph reports one T cell receptor (beta chain). Original data processing: Using reference gene primer amplification, nucleated cell counts were estimated. Produced via immunoSEQ multiplex PCR; TCRdb's table is partial and in-frame only. V and J calls and clone size follow that table, whereas D and trimming were derived from the DNA. The sample includes tens of thousands of clones, about four fifths of them seen just once. V was pared by 5 bases and J by 7 bases, with 13 bases of the junction left unmatched. CDR1 and CDR2 from the germline V gene are LNHDA and SQIVND (reference sequence). This CDR3 comprises 15 residues. This specimen belongs to a study of blood T cell repertoires in COVID-19.

The rearrangement uses TRBV19 and TRBJ2-7; 8 nucleotides align to TRBD2. The sequenced sample was peripheral blood. The clonotype comes from a woman older than 75 with active or convalescent COVID-19. This CDR3 is CASSPGISGTSEQYF. The CDR3 DNA sequence: TGTGCCAGTAGTCCCGGGATTAGCGGGACGTCGGAGCAGTACTTC.